This T cell receptor beta chain was sequenced for a study of cytomegalovirus exposure and HLA in healthy donors. This clone was seen more than once but under ten times. The target antigen is unknown. This donor had no CMV serostatus on record. From germline, CDR1 is MDHEN and CDR2 SYDVKM. V lost 3 bases, J lost 4 bases, and 4 bases stayed unmatched. CDR3 length: 14 residues. Study-wide results and caveats: In a later analysis, across HLA loci, associated TCR counts were highest for DRB1, lowest for HLA-C.

PCR used 60 Vbeta primers and 13 Jbeta primers. Some clones are missing from TCRdb's copy, which holds only in-frame ones; the method was immunoSEQ multiplex PCR. The data show fewer than 180,000 clones, 79% seen once. The TCR originated in a human donor in good health. The specimen was PBMCs. The chain is built from TRBV28 and TRBJ2-5, with 8 bases that match TRBD2. CDR3 region: CASSFPSGRETQYF. The CDR3 DNA reads TGTGCCAGCAGTTTTCCTAGCGGGCGAGAGACCCAGTACTTC.